This T cell receptor beta chain came from a study of T cells in Graves' hyperthyroidism and ophthalmopathy. Germline V lookup: CDR1 DFQATT, CDR2 SNEGSKA (reference sequence). V was clipped by 1 base and J by 8 bases, with 14 bases between them. There are 14 residues in the CDR3. RNA transcripts provided the source from which TCR beta CDR3 regions were amplified. The HTBI primer set drove a first-round RT-PCR of the TCR CDR3. TCRdb called the multiplex PCR reads again in MiXCR, with one record for every CDR3 protein. The repertoire holds hundreds of thousands of distinct CDR3 sequences, with 35% to 55% as singletons. Lactation, pregnancy, other autoimmune disease or uncontrolled infection led to exclusion of patients.

The chain employs TRBV20-1 and TRBJ2-2, with a tentative D call TRBD1 (7 bases). The sequenced sample was peripheral blood or thyroid tissue (not recorded which). The source is a woman between 18 and 29 years old with Graves' hyperthyroidism. The DNA for the CDR3 is TGCAGTGCTAGAGTTCAGGGGGGAGCTGGGGAGCTGTTTTTT. It specifies CSARVQGGAGELFF.